This TCR beta chain comes out of a study of T cells expressing NK-cell markers. From its re-call of the 5' RACE reads, TCRdb lists each CDR3 protein once, without DNA. The sample data list 400,000 to 550,000 distinct CDR3 sequences. Germline V CDR1 and CDR2: SGHTA, FQGTGA. This CDR3 region has 12 residues. This chain links TRBV7-3 with TRBJ2-1. The receptor was isolated from a woman between 18 and 75 years old in good health. Source material: blood T cells: a sorted CD56 or NKG2C T cell subset, CD4+ or CD8+ T cells, or bulk PBMC T cells (not recorded which). The CDR3: CASSSRWDEQFF.